The clone carrying this T cell receptor (beta chain) was detected a few times. Its antigen is unidentified. The data belong to a study of regulatory T cells in long-lasting Graves disease. General study results and limits: Segments TRBV28, TRBJ1-2 and TRBJ2-5 showed preferential usage in persistent disease.

Time point specified: persistent/refractory GD, antithyroid drugs over 5 years with positive TRAb. The TCR library was prepared using RNA isolated from PBMCs. An endocrinology department in Xi'an, China, supplied the patients. EDTA tubes were used for drawing around 9 milliliters of peripheral blood. Germline lookup yields CDR1 MNHNS and CDR2 SASEGT. Trimming shortened V by 6 bases and J by 3 bases, and 15 bases separated the two germline ends. The CDR3 is made up of 14 amino acids. Building of the TCR beta libraries involved iRepertoire HTBI primers and Arm-PCR of CDR3 regions. TCRdb analysed the multiplex PCR reads with MiXCR anew, one entry per CDR3 protein. The profile covers over 450,000 distinct CDR3 sequences, with roughly 21% appearing a single time and approximately 6.4% taken by the ten largest.

This TCR derives from a female donor with Graves disease. The specimen was peripheral blood mononuclear cells (PBMCs), collected when the disease was refractory, from a patient treated with antithyroid drugs. This chain uses TRBV6-1 with TRBJ2-7; TRBD1 might be the D (6 bases). This CDR3 is CASSNTGTIYEQYF. DNA for the CDR3: TGTGCCAGCAGCAACACCGGGACAATCTACGAGCAGTACTTC.